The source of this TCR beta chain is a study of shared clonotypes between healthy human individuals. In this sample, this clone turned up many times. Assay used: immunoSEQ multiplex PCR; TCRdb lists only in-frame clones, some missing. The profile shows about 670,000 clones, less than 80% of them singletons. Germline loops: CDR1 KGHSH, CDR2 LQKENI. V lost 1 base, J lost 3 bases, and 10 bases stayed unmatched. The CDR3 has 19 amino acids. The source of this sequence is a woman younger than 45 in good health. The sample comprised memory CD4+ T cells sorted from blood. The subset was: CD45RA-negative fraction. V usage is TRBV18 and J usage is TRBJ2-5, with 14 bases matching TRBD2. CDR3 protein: CASSPLKGLAGEKEETQYF. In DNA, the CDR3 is TGTGCCAGCTCACCACTAAAGGGACTAGCGGGAGAGAAAGAAGAGACCCAGTACTTC.